This record concerns one TCR beta chain sequence. The CDR3 length is 13 residues. V trimming: 4 bases; J trimming: 5 bases; junction bases outside the gene matches: 6. The germline CDR1 and CDR2 sequences are SGDLS and YYNGEE. Sequencing used immunoSEQ multiplex PCR; TCRdb keeps in-frame clones, though not all of them. The table records more than 55,000 clones, under 85% of them present only once. The data stem from a study of blood T cell repertoires in COVID-19. The chain uses TRBV9 and TRBJ2-7; 7 nucleotides agree with TRBD2. Material: peripheral blood. The TCR comes from a woman between 50 and 59 years old with active or convalescent COVID-19. CDR3: CASSSLADNEQYF. The CDR3 nucleotides read TGTGCCAGCAGCTCCCTAGCGGACAACGAGCAGTACTTC.